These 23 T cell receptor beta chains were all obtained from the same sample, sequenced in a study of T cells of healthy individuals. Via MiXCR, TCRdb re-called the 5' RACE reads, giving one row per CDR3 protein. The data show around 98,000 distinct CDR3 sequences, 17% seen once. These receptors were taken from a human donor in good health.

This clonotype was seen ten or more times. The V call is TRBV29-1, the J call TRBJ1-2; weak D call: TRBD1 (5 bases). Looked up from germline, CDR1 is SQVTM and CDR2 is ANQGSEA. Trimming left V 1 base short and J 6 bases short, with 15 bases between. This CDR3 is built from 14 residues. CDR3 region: CSVEGGEGTNGYTF. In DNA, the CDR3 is TGCAGCGTTGAAGGTGGGGAGGGGACCAATGGCTACACCTTC.

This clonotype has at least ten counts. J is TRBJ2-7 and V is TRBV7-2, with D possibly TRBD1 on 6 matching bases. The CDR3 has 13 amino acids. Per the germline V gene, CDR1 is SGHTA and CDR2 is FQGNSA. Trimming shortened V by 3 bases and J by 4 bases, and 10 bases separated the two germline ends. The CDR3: CASSFLQGYEQYF. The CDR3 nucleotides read TGTGCCAGCAGCTTTCTACAGGGATACGAGCAGTACTTC.

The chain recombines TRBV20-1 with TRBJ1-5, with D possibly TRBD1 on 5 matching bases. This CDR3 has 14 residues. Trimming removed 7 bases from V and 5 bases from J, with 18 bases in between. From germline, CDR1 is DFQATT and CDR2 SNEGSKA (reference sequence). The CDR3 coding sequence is TGCAGTGTTGCCCAGGCCAGGGTCGATCAGCCCCAGCATTTT. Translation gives CSVAQARVDQPQHF.

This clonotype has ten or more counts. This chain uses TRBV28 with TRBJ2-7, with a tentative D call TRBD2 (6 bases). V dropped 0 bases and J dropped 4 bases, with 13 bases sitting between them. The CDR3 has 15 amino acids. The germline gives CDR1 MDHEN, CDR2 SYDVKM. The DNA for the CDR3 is TGTGCCAGCAGTTTATGGGAGGGCAGGGCGTACGAGCAGTACTTC. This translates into CASSLWEGRAYEQYF.

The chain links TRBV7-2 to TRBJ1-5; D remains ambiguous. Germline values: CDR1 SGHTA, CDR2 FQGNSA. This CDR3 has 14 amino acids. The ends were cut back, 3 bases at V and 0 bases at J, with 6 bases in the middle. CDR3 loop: CASSFDNSNQPQHF. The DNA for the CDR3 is TGTGCCAGCAGCTTTGACAATAGCAATCAGCCCCAGCATTTT.

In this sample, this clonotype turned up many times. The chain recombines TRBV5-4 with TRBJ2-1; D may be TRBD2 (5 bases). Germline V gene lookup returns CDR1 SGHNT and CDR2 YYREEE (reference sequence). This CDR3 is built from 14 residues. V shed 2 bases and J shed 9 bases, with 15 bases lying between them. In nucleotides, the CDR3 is TGTGCCAGCAGCTTCATCGGGAAATCCGGTGAGCAGTTCTTC. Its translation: CASSFIGKSGEQFF. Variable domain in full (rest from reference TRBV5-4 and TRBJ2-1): ETGVTQSPTHLIKTRGQQVTLRCSSQSGHNTVSWYQQALGQGPQFIFQYYREEENGRGNFPPRFSGLQFPNYSSELNVNALELDDSALYLCASSFIGKSGEQFFGPGTRLTVL.

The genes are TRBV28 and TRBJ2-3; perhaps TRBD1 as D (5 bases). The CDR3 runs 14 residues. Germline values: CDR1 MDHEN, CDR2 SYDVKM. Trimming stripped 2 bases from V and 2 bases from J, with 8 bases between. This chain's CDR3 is CASSLAGFTDTQYF. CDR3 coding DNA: TGTGCCAGCAGTTTAGCAGGGTTCACAGATACGCAGTATTTT.

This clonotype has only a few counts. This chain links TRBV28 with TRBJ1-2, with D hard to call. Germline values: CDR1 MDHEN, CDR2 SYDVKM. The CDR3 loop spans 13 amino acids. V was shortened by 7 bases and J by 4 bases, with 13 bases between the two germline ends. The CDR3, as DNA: TGTGCCAGCAACCCCTCAGGTTTCTATGGCTACACCTTC. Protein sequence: CASNPSGFYGYTF.

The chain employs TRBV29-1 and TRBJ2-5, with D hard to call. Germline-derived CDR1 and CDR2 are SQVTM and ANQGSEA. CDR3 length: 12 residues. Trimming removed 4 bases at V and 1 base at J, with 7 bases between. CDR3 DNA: TGCAGCGTTGTAGGCGGCCAAGAGACCCAGTACTTC. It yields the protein CSVVGGQETQYF.

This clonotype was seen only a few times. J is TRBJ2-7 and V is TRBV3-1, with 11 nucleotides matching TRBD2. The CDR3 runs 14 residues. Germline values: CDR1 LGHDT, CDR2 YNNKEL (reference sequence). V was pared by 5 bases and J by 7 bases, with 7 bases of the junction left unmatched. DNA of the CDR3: TGTGCCAGCAGCGGTAGCGGGGGGGCGGATGAGCAGTACTTC. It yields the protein CASSGSGGADEQYF.

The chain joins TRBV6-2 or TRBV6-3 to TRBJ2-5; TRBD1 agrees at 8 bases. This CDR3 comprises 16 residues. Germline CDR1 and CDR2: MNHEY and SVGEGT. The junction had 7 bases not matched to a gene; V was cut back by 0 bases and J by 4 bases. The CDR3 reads CASSYSKDRASETQYF. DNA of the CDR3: TGTGCCAGCAGTTACTCCAAGGACAGGGCCTCAGAGACCCAGTACTTC.

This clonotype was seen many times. CDR3 bases: TGTGCCAGCAAAAAGGACAGACGATATAATTCACCCCTCCACTTT. It specifies CASKKDRRYNSPLHF. The V call is TRBV6-2 or TRBV6-3, the J call TRBJ1-6, with D possibly matching TRBD1 (6 bases). The CDR3 has 15 amino acids. Trimming left V 7 bases short and J 4 bases short, with 14 bases between. Germline V gene lookup returns CDR1 MNHEY and CDR2 SVGEGT.

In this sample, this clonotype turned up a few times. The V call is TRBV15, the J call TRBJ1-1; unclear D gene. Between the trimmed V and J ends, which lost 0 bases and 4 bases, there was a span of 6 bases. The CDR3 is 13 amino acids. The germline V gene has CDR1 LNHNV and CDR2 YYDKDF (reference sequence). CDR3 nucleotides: TGTGCCACCAGCAGAGAAGGGAGCACTGAAGCTTTCTTT. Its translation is CATSREGSTEAFF.

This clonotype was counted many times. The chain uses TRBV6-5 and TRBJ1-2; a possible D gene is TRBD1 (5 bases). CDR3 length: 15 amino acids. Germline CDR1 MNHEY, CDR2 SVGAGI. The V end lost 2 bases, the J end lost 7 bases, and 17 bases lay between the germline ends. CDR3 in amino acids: CASSYRTLQRGGYTF. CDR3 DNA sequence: TGTGCCAGCAGTTACAGAACCTTACAAAGGGGTGGCTACACCTTC.

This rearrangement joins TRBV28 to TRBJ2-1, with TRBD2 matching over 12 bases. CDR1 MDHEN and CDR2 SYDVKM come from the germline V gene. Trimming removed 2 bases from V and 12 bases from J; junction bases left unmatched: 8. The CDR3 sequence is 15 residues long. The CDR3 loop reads CASSLRTSGRSLQFF. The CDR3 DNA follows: TGTGCCAGCAGTTTAAGAACTAGCGGGAGGTCTCTGCAGTTCTTC.

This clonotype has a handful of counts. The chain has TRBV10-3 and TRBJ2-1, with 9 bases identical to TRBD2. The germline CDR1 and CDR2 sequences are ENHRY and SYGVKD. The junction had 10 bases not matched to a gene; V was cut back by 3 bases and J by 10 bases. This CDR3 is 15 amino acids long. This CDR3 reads CAISDRPSGTSEQFF. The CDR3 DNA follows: TGTGCCATCAGTGACAGACCCTCCGGGACTAGCGAGCAGTTCTTC.

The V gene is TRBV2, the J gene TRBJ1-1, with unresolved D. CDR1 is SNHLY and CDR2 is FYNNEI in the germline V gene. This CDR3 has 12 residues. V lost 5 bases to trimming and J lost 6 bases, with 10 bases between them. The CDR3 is CASSYSSAEAFF. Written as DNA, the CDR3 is TGTGCCAGCAGTTACTCTAGCGCTGAAGCTTTCTTT.

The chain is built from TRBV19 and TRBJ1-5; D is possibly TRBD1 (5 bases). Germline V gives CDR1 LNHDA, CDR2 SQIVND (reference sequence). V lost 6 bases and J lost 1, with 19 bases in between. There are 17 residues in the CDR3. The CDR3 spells CASSSPGGYGSNQPQHF. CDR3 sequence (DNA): TGTGCCAGTAGCTCACCTGGGGGATATGGAAGCAATCAGCCCCAGCATTTT.

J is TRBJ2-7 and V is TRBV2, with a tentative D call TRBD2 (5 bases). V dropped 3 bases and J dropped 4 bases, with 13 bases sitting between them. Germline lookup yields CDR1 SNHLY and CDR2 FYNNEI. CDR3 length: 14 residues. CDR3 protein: CASSDAGIGYEQYF. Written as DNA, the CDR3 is TGTGCCAGCAGTGATGCGGGCATCGGGTACGAGCAGTACTTC. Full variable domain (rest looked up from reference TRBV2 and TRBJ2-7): EPEVTQTPSHQVTQMGQEVILRCVPISNHLYFYWYRQILGQKVEFLVSFYNNEISEKSEIFDDQFSVERPDGSNFTLKIRSTKLEDSAMYFCASSDAGIGYEQYFGPGTRLTVT.

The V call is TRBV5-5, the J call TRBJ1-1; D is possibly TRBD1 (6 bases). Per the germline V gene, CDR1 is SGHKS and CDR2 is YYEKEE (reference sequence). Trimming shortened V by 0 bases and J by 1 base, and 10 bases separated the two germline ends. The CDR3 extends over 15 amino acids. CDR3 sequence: CASSLDTGTNTEAFF. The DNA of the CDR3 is TGTGCCAGCAGCTTGGATACAGGGACGAACACTGAAGCTTTCTTT.

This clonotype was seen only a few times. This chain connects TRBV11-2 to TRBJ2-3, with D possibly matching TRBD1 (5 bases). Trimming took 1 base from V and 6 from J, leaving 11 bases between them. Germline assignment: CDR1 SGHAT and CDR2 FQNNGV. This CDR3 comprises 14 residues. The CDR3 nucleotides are TGTGCCAGCAGCTTAGGTGGTAGGGGTGATACGCAGTATTTT. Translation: CASSLGGRGDTQYF. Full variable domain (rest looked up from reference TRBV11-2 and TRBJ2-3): EAGVAQSPRYKIIEKRQSVAFWCNPISGHATLYWYQQILGQGPKLLIQFQNNGVVDDSQLPKDRFSAERLKGVDSTLKIQPAKLEDSAVYLCASSLGGRGDTQYFGPGTRLTVL.

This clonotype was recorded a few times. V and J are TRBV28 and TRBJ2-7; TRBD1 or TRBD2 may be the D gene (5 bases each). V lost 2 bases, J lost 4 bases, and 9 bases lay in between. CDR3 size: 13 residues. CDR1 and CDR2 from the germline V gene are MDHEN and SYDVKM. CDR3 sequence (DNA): TGTGCCAGCAGTTTAGGGACCCGATACGAGCAGTACTTC. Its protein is CASSLGTRYEQYF.

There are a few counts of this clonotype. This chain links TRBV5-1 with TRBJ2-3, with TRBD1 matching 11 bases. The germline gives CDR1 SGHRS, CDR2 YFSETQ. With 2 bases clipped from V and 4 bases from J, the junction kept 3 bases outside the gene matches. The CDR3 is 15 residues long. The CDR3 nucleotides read TGCGCCAGCAGCTTCGGACAGGGGGCCGCAGATACGCAGTATTTT. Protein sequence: CASSFGQGAADTQYF. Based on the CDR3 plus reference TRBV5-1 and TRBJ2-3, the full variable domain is KAGVTQTPRYLIKTRGQQVTLSCSPISGHRSVSWYQQTPGQGLQFLFEYFSETQRNKGNFPGRFSGRQFSNSRSEMNVSTLELGDSALYLCASSFGQGAADTQYFGPGTRLTVL.